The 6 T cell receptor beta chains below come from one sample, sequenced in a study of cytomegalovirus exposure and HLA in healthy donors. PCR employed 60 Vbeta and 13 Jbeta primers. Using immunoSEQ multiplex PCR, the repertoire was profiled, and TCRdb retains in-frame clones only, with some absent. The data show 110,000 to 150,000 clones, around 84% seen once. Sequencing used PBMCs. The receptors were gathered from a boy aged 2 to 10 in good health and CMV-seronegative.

The CDR3 DNA is TGTGCCAGCAGTGAGGTTGGCCGTTACTATGGCTACACCTTC. Amino acids: CASSEVGRYYGYTF. The J gene is TRBJ1-2, the V gene TRBV25-1; D ambiguous. V lost 3 bases, J lost 3 bases, and 11 bases lay in between. Germline loops: CDR1 MGHDK, CDR2 SYGVNS. CDR3 length: 14 amino acids.

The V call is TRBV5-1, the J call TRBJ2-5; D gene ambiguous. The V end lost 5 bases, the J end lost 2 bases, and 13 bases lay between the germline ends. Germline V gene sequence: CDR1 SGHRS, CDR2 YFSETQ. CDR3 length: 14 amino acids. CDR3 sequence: CASSPSRGQETQYF. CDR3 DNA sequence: TGCGCCAGCAGTCCTTCTAGAGGACAAGAGACCCAGTACTTC.

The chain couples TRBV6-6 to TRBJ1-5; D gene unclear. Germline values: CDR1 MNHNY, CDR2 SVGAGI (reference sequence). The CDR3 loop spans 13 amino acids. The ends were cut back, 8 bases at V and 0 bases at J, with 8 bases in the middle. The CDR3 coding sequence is TGTGCCAGCTGCGGGAATAGCAATCAGCCCCAGCATTTT. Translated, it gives CASCGNSNQPQHF.

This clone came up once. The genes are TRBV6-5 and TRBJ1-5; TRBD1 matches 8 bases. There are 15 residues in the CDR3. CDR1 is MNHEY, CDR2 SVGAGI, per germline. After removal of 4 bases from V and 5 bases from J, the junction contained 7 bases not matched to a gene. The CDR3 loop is CASSSRAGGYQPQHF. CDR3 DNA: TGTGCCAGCAGTTCAAGAGCAGGGGGCTATCAGCCCCAGCATTTT.

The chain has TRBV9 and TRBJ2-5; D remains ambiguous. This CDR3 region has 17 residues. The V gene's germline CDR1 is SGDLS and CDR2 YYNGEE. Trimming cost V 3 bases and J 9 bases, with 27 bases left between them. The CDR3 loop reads CASSAPPREEVKMAQYF. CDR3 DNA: TGTGCCAGCAGCGCACCCCCGCGTGAAGAGGTGAAGATGGCCCAGTACTTC.

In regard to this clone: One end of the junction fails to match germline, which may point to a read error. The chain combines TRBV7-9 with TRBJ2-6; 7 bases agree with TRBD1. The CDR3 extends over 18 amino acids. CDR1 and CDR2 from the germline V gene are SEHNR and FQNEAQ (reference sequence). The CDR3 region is CSSSLLGQYSSGANVLTF. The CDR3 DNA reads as TGTTCCAGCAGCTTATTGGGACAGTATAGCTCTGGGGCCAACGTCCTGACTTTC.